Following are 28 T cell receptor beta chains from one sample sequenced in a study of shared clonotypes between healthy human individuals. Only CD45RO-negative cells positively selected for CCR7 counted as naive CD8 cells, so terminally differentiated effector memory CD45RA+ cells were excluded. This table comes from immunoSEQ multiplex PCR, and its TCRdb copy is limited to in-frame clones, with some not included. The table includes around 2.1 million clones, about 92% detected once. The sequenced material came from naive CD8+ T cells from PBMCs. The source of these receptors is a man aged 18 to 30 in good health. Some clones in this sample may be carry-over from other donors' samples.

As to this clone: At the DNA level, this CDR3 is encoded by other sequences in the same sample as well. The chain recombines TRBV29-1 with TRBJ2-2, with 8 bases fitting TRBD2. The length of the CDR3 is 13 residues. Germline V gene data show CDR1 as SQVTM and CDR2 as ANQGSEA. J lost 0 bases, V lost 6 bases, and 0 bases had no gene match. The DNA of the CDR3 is TGCAGCGTACTAGCGGCGAACACCGGGGAGCTGTTTTTT. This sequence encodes CSVLAANTGELFF.

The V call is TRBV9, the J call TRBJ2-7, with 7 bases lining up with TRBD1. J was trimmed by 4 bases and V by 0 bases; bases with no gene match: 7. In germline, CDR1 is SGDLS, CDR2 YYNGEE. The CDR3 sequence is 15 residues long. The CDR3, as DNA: TGTGCCAGCAGCGTAGCTGGTGCCAGGGGGTACGAGCAGTACTTC. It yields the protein CASSVAGARGYEQYF.

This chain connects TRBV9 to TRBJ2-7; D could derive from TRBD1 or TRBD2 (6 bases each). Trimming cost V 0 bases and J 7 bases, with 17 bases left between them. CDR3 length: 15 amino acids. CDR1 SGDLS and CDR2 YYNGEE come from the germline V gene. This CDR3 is CASSVDGGTSREQYF. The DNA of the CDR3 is TGTGCCAGCAGCGTAGACGGCGGGACATCTAGGGAGCAGTACTTC.

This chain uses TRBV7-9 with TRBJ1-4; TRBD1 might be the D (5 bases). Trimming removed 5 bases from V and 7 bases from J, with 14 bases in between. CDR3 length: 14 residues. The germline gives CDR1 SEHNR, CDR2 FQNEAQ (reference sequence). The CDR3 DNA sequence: TGTGCCAGCAGCCCCCCGCGGGGGTTTGAAAAACTGTTTTTT. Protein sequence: CASSPPRGFEKLFF.

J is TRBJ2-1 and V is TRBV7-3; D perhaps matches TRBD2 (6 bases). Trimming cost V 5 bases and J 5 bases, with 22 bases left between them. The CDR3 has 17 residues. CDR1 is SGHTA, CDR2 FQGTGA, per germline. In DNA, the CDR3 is TGTGCCAGCAGCCCACACGCGGGAAATGGTTCGAACAATGAGCAGTTCTTC. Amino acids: CASSPHAGNGSNNEQFF.

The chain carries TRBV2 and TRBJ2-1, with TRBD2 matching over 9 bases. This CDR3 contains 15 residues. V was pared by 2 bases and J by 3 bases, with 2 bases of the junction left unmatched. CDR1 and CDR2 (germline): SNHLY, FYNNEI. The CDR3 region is CASSESSGVYNEQFF. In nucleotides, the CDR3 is TGTGCCAGCAGTGAATCTAGCGGGGTCTACAATGAGCAGTTCTTC.

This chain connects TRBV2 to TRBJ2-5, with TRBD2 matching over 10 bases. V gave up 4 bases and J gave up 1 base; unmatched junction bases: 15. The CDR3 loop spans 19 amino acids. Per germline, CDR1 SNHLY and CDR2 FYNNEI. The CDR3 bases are TGTGCCAGCAGTGCTGTAGCGGGAGGCCCCAAGGTTATCCAAGAGACCCAGTACTTC. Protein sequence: CASSAVAGGPKVIQETQYF.

DNA of the CDR3: TGTGCCAGCAGCTTATTTGGGGGCGCCAAAAACATTCAGTACTTC. This encodes CASSLFGGAKNIQYF. The chain couples TRBV7-3 to TRBJ2-4, with D maybe TRBD1 (6 bases). CDR1 is SGHTA and CDR2 is FQGTGA in the germline V gene. This CDR3 is 15 amino acids long. V was pared by 2 bases and J by 1 base, with 9 bases between.

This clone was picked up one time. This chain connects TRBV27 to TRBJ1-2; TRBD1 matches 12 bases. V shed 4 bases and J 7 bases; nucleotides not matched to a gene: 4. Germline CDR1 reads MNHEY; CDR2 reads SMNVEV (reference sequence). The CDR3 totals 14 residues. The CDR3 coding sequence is TGTGCCAGCAGTTGGGACAGGGGGCGAAGTGGCTACACCTTC. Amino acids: CASSWDRGRSGYTF.

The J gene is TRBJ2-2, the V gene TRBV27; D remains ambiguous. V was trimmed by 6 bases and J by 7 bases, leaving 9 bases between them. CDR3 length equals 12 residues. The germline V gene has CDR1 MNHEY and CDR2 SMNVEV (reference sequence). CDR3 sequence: CASSYPGGELFF. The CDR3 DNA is TGTGCCAGCAGCTATCCGGGCGGGGAGCTGTTTTTT.

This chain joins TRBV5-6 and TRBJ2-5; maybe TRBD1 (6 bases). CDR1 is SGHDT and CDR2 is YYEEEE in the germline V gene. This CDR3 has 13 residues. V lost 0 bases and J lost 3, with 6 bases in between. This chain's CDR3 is CASSLDREETQYF. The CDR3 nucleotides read TGTGCCAGCAGCTTGGACAGGGAAGAGACCCAGTACTTC.

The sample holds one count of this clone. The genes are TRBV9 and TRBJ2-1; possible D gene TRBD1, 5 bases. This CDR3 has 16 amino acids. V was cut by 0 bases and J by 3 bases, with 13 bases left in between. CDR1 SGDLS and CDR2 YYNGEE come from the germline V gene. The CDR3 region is CASSVAEGAYYNEQFF. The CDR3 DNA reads TGTGCCAGCAGCGTAGCTGAAGGGGCGTACTACAATGAGCAGTTCTTC. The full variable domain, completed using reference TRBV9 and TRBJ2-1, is DSGVTQTPKHLITATGQRVTLRCSPRSGDLSVYWYQQSLDQGLQFLIQYYNGEERAKGNILERFSAQQFPDLHSELNLSSLELGDSALYFCASSVAEGAYYNEQFFGPGTRLTVL.

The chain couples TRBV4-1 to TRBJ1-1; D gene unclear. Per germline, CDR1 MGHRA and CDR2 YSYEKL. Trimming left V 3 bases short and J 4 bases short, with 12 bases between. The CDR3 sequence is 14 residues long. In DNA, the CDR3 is TGCGCCAGCAGCCACGGTACAAGGGCCACTGAAGCTTTCTTT. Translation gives CASSHGTRATEAFF.

In DNA form, the CDR3 reads TGTGCCAGCAGTTTATCCAGGGAACACTATGGCTACACCTTC. Amino acid sequence: CASSLSREHYGYTF. The V gene is TRBV28, the J gene TRBJ1-2; tentative D call: TRBD1 (5 bases). Trimming left V 1 base short and J 3 bases short, with 9 bases between. Looked up from germline, CDR1 is MDHEN and CDR2 is SYDVKM. The CDR3 runs to 14 residues.

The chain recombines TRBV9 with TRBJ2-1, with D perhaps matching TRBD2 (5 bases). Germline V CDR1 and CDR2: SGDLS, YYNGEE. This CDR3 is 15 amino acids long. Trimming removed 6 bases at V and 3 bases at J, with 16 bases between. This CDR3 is CASTLSGDLYNEQFF. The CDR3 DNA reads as TGTGCCAGCACCCTTTCCGGGGATCTCTACAATGAGCAGTTCTTC.

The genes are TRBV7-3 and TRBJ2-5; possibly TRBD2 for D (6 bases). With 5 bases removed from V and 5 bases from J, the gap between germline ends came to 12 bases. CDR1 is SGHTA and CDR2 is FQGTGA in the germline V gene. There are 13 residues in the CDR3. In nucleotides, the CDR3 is TGTGCCAGCAGCATCGGGGGAGGCGAGACCCAGTACTTC. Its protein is CASSIGGGETQYF.

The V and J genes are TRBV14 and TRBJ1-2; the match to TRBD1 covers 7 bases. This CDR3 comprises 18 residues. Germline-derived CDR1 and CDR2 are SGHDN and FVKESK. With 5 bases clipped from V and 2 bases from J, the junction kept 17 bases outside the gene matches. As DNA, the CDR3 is TGTGCCAGCAGCGCTACAGGGGAGGCAGGACCATTCAACTATGGCTACACCTTC. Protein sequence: CASSATGEAGPFNYGYTF.

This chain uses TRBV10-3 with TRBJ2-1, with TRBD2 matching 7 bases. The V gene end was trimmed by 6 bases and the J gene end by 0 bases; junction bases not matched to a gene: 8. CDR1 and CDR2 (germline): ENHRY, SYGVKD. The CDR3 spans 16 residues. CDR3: CAISLSGVRSYNEQFF. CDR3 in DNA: TGTGCCATCAGCTTGAGCGGGGTACGCTCCTACAATGAGCAGTTCTTC.

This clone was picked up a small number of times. This CDR3 reads CASSLPPGVGYTF. In DNA, the CDR3 is TGTGCCAGCAGCTTGCCCCCAGGGGTCGGCTACACCTTC. The chain employs TRBV5-6 and TRBJ1-2, with D perhaps TRBD1 (6 bases). This CDR3 has 13 residues. The V gene's germline CDR1 is SGHDT and CDR2 YYEEEE. V shed 1 base and J shed 8 bases, with 12 bases lying between them.

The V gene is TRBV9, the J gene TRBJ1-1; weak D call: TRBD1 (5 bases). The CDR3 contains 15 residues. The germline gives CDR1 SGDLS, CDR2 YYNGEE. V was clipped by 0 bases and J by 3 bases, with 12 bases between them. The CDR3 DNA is TGTGCCAGCAGCGTAGGGGCCAGGGAGGACACTGAAGCTTTCTTT. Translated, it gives CASSVGAREDTEAFF.

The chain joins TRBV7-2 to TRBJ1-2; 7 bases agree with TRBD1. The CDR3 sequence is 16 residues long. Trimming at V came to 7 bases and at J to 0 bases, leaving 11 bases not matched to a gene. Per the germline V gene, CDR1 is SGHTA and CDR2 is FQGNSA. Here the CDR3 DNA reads TGTGCCAGCATCTCCGCCGGGACAGACCCTAACTATGGCTACACCTTC. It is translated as CASISAGTDPNYGYTF. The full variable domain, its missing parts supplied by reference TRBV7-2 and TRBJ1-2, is GAGVSQSPSNKVTEKGKDVELRCDPISGHTALYWYRQSLGQGLEFLIYFQGNSAPDKSGLPSDRFSAERTGGSVSTLTIQRTQQEDSAVYLCASISAGTDPNYGYTFGSGTRLTVV.

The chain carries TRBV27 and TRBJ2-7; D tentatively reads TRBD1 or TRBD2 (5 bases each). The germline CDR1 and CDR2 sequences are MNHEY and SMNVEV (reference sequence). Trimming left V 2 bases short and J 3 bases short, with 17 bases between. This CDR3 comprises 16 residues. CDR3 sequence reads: CASSLAPLGRVYEQYF. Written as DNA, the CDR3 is TGTGCCAGCAGTTTAGCACCCTTGGGACGGGTCTACGAGCAGTACTTC.

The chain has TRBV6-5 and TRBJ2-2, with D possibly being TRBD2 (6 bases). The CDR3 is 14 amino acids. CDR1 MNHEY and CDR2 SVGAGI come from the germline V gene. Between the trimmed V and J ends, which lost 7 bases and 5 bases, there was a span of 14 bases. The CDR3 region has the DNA TGTGCCAGCACCTCCCTGGGGGGAACCGGGGAGCTGTTTTTT. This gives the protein CASTSLGGTGELFF.

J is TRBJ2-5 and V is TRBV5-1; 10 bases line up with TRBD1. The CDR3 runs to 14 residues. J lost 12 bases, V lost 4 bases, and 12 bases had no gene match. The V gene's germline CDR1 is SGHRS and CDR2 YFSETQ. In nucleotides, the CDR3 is TGCGCCAGCAGCCCAGTCCCGGGACAGGGGTCGGAGTACTTC. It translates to CASSPVPGQGSEYF.

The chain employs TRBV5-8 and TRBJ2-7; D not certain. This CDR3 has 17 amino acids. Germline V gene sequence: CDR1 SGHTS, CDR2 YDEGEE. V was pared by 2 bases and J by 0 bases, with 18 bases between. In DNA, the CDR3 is TGTGCCAGCAGCTTAAAGGGTACTATAGTTCGCTCCTACGAGCAGTACTTC. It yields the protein CASSLKGTIVRSYEQYF.

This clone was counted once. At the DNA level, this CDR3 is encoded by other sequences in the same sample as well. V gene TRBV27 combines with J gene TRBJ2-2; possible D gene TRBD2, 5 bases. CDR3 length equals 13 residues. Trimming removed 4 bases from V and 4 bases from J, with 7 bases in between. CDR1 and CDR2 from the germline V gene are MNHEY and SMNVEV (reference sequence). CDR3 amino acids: CASSYRGTGELFF. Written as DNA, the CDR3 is TGTGCCAGCAGTTACCGGGGCACCGGGGAGCTGTTTTTT.

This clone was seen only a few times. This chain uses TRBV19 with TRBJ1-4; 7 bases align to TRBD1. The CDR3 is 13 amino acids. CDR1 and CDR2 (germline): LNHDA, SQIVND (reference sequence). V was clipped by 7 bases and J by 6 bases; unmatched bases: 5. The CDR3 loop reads CASTGTAHEKLFF. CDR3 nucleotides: TGTGCCAGTACCGGGACAGCACATGAAAAACTGTTTTTT.

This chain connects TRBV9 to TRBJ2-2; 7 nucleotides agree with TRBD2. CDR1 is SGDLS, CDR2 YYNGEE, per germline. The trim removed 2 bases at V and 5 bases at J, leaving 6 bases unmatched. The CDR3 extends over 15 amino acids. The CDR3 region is CASSVSGRGTGELFF. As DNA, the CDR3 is TGTGCCAGCAGCGTTAGCGGGCGGGGGACCGGGGAGCTGTTTTTT. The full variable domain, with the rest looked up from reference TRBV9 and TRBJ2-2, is DSGVTQTPKHLITATGQRVTLRCSPRSGDLSVYWYQQSLDQGLQFLIQYYNGEERAKGNILERFSAQQFPDLHSELNLSSLELGDSALYFCASSVSGRGTGELFFGEGSRLTVL.